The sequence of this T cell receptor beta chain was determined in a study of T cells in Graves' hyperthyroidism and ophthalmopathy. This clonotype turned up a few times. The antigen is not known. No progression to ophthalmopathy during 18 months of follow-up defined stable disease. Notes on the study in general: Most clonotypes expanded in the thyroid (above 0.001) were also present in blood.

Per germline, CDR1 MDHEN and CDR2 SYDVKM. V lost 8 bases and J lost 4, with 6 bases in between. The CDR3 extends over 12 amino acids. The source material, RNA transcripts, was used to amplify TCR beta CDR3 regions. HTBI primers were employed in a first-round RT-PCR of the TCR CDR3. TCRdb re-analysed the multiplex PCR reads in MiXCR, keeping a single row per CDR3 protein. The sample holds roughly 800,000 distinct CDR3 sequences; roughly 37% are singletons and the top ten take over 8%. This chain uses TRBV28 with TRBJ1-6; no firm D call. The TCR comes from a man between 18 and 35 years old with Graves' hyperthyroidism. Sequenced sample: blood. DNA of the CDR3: TGTGCCAGCGGGGAGTATAATTCACCCCTCCACTTT. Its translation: CASGEYNSPLHF.